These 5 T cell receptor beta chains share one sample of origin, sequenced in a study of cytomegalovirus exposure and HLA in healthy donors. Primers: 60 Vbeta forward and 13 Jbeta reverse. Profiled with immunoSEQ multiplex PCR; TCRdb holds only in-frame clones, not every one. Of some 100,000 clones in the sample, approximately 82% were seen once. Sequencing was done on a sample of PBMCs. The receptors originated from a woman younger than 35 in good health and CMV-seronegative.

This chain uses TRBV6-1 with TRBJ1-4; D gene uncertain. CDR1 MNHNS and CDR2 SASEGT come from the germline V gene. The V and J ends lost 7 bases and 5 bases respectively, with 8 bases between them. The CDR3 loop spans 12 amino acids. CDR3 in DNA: TGTGCCAGCACCCAACAGAATGAAAAACTGTTTTTT. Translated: CASTQQNEKLFF.

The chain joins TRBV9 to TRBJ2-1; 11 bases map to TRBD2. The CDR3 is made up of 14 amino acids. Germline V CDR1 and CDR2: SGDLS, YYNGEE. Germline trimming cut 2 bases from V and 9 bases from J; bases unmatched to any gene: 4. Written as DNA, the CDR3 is TGTGCCAGCAGCGTTAGCGGGGGGGACGGTGAGCAGTTCTTC. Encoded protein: CASSVSGGDGEQFF. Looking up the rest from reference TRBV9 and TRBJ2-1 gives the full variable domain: DSGVTQTPKHLITATGQRVTLRCSPRSGDLSVYWYQQSLDQGLQFLIQYYNGEERAKGNILERFSAQQFPDLHSELNLSSLELGDSALYFCASSVSGGDGEQFFGPGTRLTVL.

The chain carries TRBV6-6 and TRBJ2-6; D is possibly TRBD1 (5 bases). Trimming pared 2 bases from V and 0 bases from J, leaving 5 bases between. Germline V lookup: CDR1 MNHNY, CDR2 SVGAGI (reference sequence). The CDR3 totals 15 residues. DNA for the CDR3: TGTGCCAGCAGTTACGACAGCTCTGGGGCCAACGTCCTGACTTTC. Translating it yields CASSYDSSGANVLTF.

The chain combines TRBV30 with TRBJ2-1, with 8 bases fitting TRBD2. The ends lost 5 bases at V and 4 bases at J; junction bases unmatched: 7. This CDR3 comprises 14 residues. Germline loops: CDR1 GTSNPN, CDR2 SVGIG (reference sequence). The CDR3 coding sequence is TGTGCCTGGGTTAGCGGGGCCACATACAATGAGCAGTTCTTC. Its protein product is CAWVSGATYNEQFF.

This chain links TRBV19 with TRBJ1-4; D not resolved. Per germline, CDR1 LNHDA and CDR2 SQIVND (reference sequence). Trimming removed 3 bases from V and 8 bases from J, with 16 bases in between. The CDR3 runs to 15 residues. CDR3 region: CASSIGRPREEKLFF. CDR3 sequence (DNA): TGTGCCAGTAGTATCGGGCGACCTAGGGAGGAAAAACTGTTTTTT.